The sequence of this T cell receptor beta chain was determined in a study of PD-1 blockade in classical Hodgkin lymphoma. General observations from the study: The authors excluded patients who started nivolumab under 1 year after ASCT.

Time point: cycle 4 day 1 (C4D1), after 6 weeks of nivolumab. Patients all relapsed after autologous stem cell transplantation, and there was variation in brentuximab vedotin exposure. TCRdb's table, derived via immunoSEQ multiplex PCR, lists solely in-frame clones and lacks some. Of about 28,000 clones listed, 80% are singletons. As regards this clone: Its antigen remains unknown.

The CDR3 extends over 15 amino acids. The TCR was taken from a human donor with classical Hodgkin lymphoma. Source: peripheral blood mononuclear cells (PBMCs), taken before the fourth cycle of nivolumab. The genes are TRBV21-1 and TRBJ2-3. TRBV21-1 is a recognized pseudogene. CDR3 residues: CASSKTTSSTDTQYF. The CDR3 DNA reads TGTGCCAGCAGCAAAACGACGTCCAGCACAGATACGCAGTATTTT.